This T cell receptor beta chain is drawn from a study of vaccination effects on CD4 cells after COVID-19. The wider study: The post-vaccine samples were taken, at the median, 72 days after the second dose.

This CDR3 is 18 amino acids long. Germline trimming cut 2 bases from V and 2 bases from J; bases unmatched to any gene: 9. Germline CDR1 WNHNN, CDR2 SYGVQD (reference sequence). This clone showed up just a few times. Its antigen is not known. ViraFEST expansion of antigen-specific CD4+ T cells with viral peptide pools preceded sequencing. It was after roughly 11 days of culture that CD4+ T cells were isolated. Every participant took two doses of the BNT162b2 or mRNA-1273 vaccine. Days 3 and 7 were when half the medium was replaced with IL-2 medium. Clones were read by immunoSEQ multiplex PCR, and TCRdb kept only the in-frame ones, dropping some. The sample lists about 32,000 clones, 55% to 75% seen once, with less than 15% in the top ten. Findings and limits, study-wide: At late timepoints after vaccination, vaccine- and infection-induced clones shrank markedly.

This clonotype was sampled from a human donor who received a COVID-19 vaccine. Sequenced material: CD4+ T cells from PBMCs cultured with HCoV-229E spike peptides, taken after COVID-19 vaccination. V is TRBV10-1 and J is TRBJ2-3; 11 nucleotides line up with TRBD2. CDR3 in DNA: TGCGCCAGCAGTGAGGGAAGGTCACTAGCGGGAGTCACAGATACGCAGTATTTT. Translation: CASSEGRSLAGVTDTQYF.